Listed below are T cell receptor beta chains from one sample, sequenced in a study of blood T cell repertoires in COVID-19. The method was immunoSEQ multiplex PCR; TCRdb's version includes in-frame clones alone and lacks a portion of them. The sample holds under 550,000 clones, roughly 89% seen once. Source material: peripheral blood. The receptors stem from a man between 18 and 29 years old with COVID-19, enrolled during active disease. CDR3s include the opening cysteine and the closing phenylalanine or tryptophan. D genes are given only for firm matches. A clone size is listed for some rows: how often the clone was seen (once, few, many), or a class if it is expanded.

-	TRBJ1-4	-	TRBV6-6	TGTGCCAGCCGCAGCGGGGGGGATGAAAAACTGTTTTTT	CASRSGGDEKLFF
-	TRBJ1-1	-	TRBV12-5	TGTGCTAGTGGTTTGGACATCGCTGAAGCTTTCTTT	CASGLDIAEAFF
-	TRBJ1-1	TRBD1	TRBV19	TGTGCCAGTAGCGGACAGGGACGGGTAATAAAGGCGAACACTGAAGCTTTCTTT	CASSGQGRVIKANTEAFF
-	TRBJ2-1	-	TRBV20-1	TGCAGTGCTACCAGGGGCAATGAGCAGTTCTTC	CSATRGNEQFF
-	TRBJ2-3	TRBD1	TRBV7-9	TGTGCCAGCAGCTTGGGTGGTTTGGACAGGAGCACAGATACGCAGTATTTT	CASSLGGLDRSTDTQYF
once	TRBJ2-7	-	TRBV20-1	TGCAGTGCTAGTCCCTACCGGGATAGCGACGAGCAGTACTTC	CSASPYRDSDEQYF
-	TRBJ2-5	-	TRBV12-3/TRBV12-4	TGTGCCAGCAGTCCAGGGCAAGAGACCCAGTACTTC	CASSPGQETQYF
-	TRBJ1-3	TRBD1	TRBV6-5	TGTGCCAGCAGTTTAGGGACAGGGGGCTTCGGAAACACCATATATTTT	CASSLGTGGFGNTIYF
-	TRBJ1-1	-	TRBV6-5	TGTGCCAGCAGTTACTCGAGGGCGAACACTGAAGCTTTCTTT	CASSYSRANTEAFF
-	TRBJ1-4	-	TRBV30	TGTGCCTGGAGTGGACAACTTAATGAAAAACTGTTTTTT	CAWSGQLNEKLFF
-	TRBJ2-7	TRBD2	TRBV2	TGTGCCAGCAGTGGGGCTAGCGGGATCACGGGGGAGCAGTACTTC	CASSGASGITGEQYF
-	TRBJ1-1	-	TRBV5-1	TGCGCCAGCAGCCCGGAGACAGGTATCACTGAAGCTTTCTTT	CASSPETGITEAFF
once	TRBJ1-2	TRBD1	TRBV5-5	TGTGCCAGCAGCTTGGAGTGGACAGGATATGGCTACACCTTC	CASSLEWTGYGYTF
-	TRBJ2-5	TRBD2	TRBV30	TGTGCCTGGAGGACTAGCGGTGCGTACCAAGAGACCCAGTACTTC	CAWRTSGAYQETQYF
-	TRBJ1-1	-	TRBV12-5	TGTGCTAGTGGTTTGGTACTTACAGGGAACACTGAAGCTTTCTTT	CASGLVLTGNTEAFF
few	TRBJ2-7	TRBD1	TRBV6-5	TGTGCCAGCAGTTACTCGAGACGGACAGGGGTCGAGCAGTACTTC	CASSYSRRTGVEQYF
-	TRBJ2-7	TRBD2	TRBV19	TGTGCCAGTAGCCCTACTTGGACTAGCGGGGGCCACGAGCAGTACTTC	CASSPTWTSGGHEQYF
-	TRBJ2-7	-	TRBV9	TGTGCCAGCAGCGTAGCGGAGGGATCCTACGAGCAGTACTTC	CASSVAEGSYEQYF
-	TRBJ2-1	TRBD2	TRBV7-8	TGTGCCAGCAGCTTATACGGGACTAGCGGGATTTATGAGCAGTTCTTC	CASSLYGTSGIYEQFF